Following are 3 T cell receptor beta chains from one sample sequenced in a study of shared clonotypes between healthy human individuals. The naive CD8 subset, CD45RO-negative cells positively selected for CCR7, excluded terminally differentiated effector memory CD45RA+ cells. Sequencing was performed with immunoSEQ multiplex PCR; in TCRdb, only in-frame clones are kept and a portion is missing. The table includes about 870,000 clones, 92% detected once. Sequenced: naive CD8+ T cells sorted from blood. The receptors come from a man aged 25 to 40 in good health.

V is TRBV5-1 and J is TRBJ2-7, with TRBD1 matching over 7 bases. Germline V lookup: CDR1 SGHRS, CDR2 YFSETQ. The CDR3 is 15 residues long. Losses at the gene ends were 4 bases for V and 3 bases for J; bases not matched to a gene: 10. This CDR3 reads CASSPNSGTVYEQYF. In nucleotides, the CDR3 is TGCGCCAGCAGCCCGAACTCCGGGACAGTCTACGAGCAGTACTTC.

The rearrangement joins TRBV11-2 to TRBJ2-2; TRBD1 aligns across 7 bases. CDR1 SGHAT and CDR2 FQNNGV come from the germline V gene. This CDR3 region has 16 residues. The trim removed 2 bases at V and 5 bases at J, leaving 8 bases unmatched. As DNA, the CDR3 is TGTGCCAGCAGCTTACACCCGGGACAGACTACCGGGGAGCTGTTTTTT. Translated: CASSLHPGQTTGELFF.

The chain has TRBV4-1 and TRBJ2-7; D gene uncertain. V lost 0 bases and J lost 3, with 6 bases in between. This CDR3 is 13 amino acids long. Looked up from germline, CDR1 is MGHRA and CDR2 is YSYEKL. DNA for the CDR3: TGCGCCAGCAGCCAAGAGTTCCTCTACGAGCAGTACTTC. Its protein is CASSQEFLYEQYF.